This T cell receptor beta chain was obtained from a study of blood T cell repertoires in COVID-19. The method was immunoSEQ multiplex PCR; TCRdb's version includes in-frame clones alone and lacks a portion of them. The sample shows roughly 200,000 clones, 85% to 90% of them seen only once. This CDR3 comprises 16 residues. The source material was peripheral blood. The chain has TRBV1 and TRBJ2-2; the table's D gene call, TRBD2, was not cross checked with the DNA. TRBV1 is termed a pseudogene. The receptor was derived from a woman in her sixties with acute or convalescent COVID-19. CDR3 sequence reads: CTSSQLLAPNTGELFF. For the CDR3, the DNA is TGCACCAGCAGCCAACTACTAGCGCCGAACACCGGGGAGCTGTTTTTT.